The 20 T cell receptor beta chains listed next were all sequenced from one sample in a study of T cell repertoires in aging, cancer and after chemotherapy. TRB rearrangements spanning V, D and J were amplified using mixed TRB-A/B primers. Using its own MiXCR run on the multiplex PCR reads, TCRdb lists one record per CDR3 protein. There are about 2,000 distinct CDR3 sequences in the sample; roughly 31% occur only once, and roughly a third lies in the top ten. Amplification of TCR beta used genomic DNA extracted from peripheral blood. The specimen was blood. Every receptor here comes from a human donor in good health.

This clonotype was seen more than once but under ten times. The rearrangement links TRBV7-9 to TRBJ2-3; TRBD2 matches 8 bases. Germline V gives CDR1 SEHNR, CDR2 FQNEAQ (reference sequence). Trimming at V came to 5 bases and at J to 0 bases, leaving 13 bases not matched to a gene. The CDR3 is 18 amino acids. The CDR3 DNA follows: TGTGCCAGCAGCCCCCCGGGGGGGGGACGGAAGAGCACAGATACGCAGTATTTT. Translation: CASSPPGGGRKSTDTQYF.

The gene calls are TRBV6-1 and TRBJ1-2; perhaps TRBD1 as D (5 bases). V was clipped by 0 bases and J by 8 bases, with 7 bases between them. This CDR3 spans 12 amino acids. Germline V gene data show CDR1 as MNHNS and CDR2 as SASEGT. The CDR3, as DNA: TGTGCCAGCAGTGAAGCGGGGGGGGGCTACACCTTC. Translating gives CASSEAGGGYTF.

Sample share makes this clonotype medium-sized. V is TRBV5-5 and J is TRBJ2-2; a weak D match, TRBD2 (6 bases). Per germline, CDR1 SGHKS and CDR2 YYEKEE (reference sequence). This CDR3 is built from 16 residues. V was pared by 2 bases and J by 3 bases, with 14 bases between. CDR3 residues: CASSFRGGGDTGELFF. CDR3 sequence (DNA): TGTGCCAGCAGCTTTCGGGGTGGCGGGGACACCGGGGAGCTGTTTTTT.

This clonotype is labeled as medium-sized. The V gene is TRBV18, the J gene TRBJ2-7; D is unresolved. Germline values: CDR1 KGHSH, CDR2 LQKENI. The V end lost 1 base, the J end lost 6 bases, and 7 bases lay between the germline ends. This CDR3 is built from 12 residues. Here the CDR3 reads CASSPQGSEQYF. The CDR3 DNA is TGTGCCAGCTCACCACAGGGTTCCGAGCAGTACTTC. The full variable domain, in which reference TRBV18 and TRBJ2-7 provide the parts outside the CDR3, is NAGVMQNPRHLVRRRGQEARLRCSPMKGHSHVYWYRQLPEEGLKFMVYLQKENIIDESGMPKERFSAEFPKEGPSILRIQQVVRGDSAAYFCASSPQGSEQYFGPGTRLTVT.

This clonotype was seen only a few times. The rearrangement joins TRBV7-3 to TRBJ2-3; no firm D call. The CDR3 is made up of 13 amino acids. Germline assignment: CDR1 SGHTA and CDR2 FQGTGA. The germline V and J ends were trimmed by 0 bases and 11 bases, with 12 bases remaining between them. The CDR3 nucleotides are TGTGCCAGCAGCTTAACCGTGTCGTGGGAGCAGTATTTT. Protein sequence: CASSLTVSWEQYF.

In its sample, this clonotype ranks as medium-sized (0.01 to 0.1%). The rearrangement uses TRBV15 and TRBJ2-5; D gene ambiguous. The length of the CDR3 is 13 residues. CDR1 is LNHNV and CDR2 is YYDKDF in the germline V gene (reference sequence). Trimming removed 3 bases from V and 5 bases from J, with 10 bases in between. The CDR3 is CATSSRRGETQYF. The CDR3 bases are TGTGCCACCAGCAGTAGGCGTGGGGAGACCCAGTACTTC.

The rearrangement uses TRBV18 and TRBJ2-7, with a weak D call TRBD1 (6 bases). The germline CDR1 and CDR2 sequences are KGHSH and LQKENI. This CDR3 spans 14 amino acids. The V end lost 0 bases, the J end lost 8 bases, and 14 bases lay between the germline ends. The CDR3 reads CASSPPDGTRKQYF. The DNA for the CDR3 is TGTGCCAGCTCACCACCGGATGGGACACGGAAGCAGTACTTC.

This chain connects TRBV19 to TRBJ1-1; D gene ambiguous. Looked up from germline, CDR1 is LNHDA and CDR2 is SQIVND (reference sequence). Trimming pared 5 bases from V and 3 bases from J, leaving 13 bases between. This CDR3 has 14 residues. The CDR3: CASSGDWTHTEAFF. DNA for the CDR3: TGTGCCAGTAGTGGGGATTGGACTCACACTGAAGCTTTCTTT.

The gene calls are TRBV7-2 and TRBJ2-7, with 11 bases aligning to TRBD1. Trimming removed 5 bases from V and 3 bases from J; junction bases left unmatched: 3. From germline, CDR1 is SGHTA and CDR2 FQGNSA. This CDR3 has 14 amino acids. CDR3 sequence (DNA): TGTGCCAGCAGCAGGACAGGGGGCCACTACGAGCAGTACTTC. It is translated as CASSRTGGHYEQYF.

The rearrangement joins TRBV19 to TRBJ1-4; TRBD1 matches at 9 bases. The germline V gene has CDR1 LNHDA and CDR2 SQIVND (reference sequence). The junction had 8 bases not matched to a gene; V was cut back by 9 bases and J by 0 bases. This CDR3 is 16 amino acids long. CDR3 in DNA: TGTGCCAGCTCGGACAGGGGACGGTCAACTAATGAAAAACTGTTTTTT. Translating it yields CASSDRGRSTNEKLFF. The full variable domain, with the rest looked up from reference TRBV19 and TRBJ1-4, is DGGITQSPKYLFRKEGQNVTLSCEQNLNHDAMYWYRQDPGQGLRLIYYSQIVNDFQKGDIAEGYSVSREKKESFPLTVTSAQKNPTAFYLCASSDRGRSTNEKLFFGSGTQLSVL.

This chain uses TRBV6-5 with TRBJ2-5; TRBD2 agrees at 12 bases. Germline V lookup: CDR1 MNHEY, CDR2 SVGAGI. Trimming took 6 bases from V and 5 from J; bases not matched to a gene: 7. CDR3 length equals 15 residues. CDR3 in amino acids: CASSRGTSGQETQYF. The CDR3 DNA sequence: TGTGCCAGCAGCCGGGGGACTAGCGGGCAGGAGACCCAGTACTTC.

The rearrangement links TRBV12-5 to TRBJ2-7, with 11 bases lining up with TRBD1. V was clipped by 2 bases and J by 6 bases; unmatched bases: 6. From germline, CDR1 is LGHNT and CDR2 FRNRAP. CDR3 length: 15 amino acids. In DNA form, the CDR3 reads TGTGCTAGTGGTTTGAGCGGACAGGGGGCGCCCGAGCAGTACTTC. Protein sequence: CASGLSGQGAPEQYF.

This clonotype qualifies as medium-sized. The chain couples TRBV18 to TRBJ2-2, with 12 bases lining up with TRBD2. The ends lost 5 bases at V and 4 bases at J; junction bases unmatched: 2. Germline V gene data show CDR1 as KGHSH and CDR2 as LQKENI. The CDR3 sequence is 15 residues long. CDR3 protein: CASSWGLAGTGELFF. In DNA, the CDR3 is TGTGCCAGCTCATGGGGACTAGCGGGCACCGGGGAGCTGTTTTTT.

Here the CDR3 reads CATSTGGLSEQYF. CDR3 DNA sequence: TGTGCCACCAGCACCGGGGGGTTAAGCGAGCAGTACTTC. The gene calls are TRBV15 and TRBJ2-7; TRBD2 matches at 7 bases. Germline CDR1 reads LNHNV; CDR2 reads YYDKDF (reference sequence). The CDR3 extends over 13 amino acids. V dropped 4 bases and J dropped 6; count of bases not matched to a gene: 6.

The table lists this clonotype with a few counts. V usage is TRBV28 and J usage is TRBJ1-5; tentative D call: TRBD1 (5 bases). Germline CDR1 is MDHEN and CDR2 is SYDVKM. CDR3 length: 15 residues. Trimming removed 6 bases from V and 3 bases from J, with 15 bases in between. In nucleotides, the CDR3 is TGTGCCAGCAGGAAACCGGGACGGGACAATCAGCCCCAGCATTTT. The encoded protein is CASRKPGRDNQPQHF.

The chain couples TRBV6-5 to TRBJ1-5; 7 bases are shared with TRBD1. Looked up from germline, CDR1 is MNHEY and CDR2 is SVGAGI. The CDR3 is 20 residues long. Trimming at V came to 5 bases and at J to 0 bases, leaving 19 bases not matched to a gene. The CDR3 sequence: CASSHPNPRPTGYSNQPQHF. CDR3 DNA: TGTGCCAGCAGTCACCCAAATCCCCGACCGACAGGGTATAGCAATCAGCCCCAGCATTTT.

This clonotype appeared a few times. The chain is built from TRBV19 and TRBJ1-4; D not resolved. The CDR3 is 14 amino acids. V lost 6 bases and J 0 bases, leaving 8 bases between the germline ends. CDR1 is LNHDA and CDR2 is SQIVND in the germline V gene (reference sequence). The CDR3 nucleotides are TGTGCCAGTAGGAGTAGGTCAACTAATGAAAAACTGTTTTTT. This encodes CASRSRSTNEKLFF. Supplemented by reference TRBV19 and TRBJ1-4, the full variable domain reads DGGITQSPKYLFRKEGQNVTLSCEQNLNHDAMYWYRQDPGQGLRLIYYSQIVNDFQKGDIAEGYSVSREKKESFPLTVTSAQKNPTAFYLCASRSRSTNEKLFFGSGTQLSVL.

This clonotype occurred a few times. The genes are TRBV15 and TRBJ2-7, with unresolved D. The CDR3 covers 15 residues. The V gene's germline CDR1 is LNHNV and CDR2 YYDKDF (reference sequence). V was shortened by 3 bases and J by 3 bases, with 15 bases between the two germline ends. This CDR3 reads CATSRRFGRYYEQYF. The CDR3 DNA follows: TGTGCCACCAGCAGGCGGTTTGGCCGATACTACGAGCAGTACTTC. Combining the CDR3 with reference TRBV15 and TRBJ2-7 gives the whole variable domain DAMVIQNPRYQVTQFGKPVTLSCSQTLNHNVMYWYQQKSSQAPKLLFHYYDKDFNNEADTPDNFQSRRPNTSFCFLDIRSPGLGDTAMYLCATSRRFGRYYEQYFGPGTRLTVT.

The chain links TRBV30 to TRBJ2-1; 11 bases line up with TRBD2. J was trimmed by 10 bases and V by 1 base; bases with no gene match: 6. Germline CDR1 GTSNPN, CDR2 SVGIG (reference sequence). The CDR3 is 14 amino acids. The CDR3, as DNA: TGTGCCTGGAGTGCGGGACTAGCGGTCTACGAGCAGTTCTTC. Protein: CAWSAGLAVYEQFF.

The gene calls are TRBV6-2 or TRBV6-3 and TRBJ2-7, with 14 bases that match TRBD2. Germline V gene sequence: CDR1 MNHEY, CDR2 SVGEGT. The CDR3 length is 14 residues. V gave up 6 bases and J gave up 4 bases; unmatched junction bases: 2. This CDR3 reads CASRGTSGSYEQYF. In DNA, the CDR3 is TGTGCCAGCAGGGGGACTAGCGGGAGTTACGAGCAGTACTTC.